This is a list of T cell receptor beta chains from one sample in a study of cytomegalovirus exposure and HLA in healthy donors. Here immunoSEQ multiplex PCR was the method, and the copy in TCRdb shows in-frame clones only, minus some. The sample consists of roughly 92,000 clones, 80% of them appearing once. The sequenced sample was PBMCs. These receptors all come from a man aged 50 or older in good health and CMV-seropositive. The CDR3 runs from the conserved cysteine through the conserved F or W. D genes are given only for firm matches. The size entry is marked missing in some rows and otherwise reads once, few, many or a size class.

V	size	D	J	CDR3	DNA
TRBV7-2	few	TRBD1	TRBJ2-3	CASSSRTGNTDTQYF	TGTGCCAGCAGCTCAAGGACAGGGAACACAGATACGCAGTATTTT
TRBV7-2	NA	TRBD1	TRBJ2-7	CASSLNRTGGGSYEQYF	TGTGCCAGCAGCTTAAACCGGACAGGGGGCGGAAGCTACGAGCAGTACTTC
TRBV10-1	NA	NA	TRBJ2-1	CASSESGRGGQFF	TGCGCCAGCAGTGAGTCCGGTCGTGGTGGGCAGTTCTTC
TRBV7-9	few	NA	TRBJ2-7	CSSSSLSYEQYF	TGTTCCAGCAGCTCCCTCTCCTACGAGCAGTACTTC
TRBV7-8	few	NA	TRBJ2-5	CASSPSTVQETQYF	TGTGCCAGCAGCCCCTCGACAGTCCAAGAGACCCAGTACTTC
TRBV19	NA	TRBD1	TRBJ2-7	CASSLTGDSYEQYF	TGTGCCAGTAGCCTGACAGGGGATTCCTACGAGCAGTACTTC
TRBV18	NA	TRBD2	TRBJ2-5	CASSPRTSGQETQYF	TGTGCCAGCTCACCGAGGACTAGCGGACAAGAGACCCAGTACTTC
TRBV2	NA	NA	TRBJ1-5	CASTGEQNSNQPQHF	TGTGCCAGCACCGGGGAGCAGAATAGCAATCAGCCCCAGCATTTT
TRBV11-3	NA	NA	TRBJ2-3	CASSKRGDTQYF	TGTGCCAGCAGCAAGAGGGGGGATACGCAGTATTTT
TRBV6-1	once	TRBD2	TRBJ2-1	CASTPPASGMYEQFF	TGTGCCAGCACCCCGCCGGCTAGCGGAATGTATGAGCAGTTCTTC
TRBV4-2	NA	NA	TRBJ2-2	CASSQDGSGELFF	TGTGCCAGCAGCCAAGATGGGAGCGGGGAGCTGTTTTTT
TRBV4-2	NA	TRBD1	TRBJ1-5	CASSHIGQVNQPQHF	TGTGCCAGCAGCCACATAGGACAGGTCAATCAGCCCCAGCATTTT
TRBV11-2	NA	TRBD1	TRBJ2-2	CASNGFGTGNTGELFF	TGTGCCAGCAACGGCTTCGGGACAGGGAACACCGGGGAGCTGTTTTTT
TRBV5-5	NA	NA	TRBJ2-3	CASSGKTTSTDTQYF	TGTGCCAGCAGCGGAAAGACTACTAGCACAGATACGCAGTATTTT
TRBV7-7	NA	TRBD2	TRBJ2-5	CASSFGLARTQYF	TGTGCCAGCAGCTTCGGACTAGCGAGGACCCAGTACTTC
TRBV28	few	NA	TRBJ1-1	CASSSHRDEAFF	TGTGCCAGCAGCTCTCACAGGGATGAAGCTTTCTTT
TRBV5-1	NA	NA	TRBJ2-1	CASSLELYNEQFF	TGCGCCAGCAGTCTTGAACTCTACAATGAGCAGTTCTTC
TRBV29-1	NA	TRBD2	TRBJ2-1	CSVVASGFYNEQFF	TGCAGCGTGGTTGCTAGCGGGTTCTACAATGAGCAGTTCTTC
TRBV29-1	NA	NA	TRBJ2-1	CSVDRRVLDEQFF	TGCAGCGTTGACCGCAGGGTTTTGGATGAGCAGTTCTTC
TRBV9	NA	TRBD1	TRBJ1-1	CASSVERGPGEAFF	TGTGCCAGCAGCGTAGAAAGGGGGCCAGGCGAAGCTTTCTTT
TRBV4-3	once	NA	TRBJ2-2	CASSLNLQGPGELFF	TGCGCCAGCAGCCTTAATTTACAGGGTCCCGGGGAGCTGTTTTTT
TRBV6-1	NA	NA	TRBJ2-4	CASSLGPLTKNSQYF	TGTGCCAGCAGTTTGGGTCCTCTAACCAAAAACAGTCAGTACTTC
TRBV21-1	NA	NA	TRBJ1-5	CASSTPNRDNTEGGNQPQHF	TGTGCCAGCAGCACGCCAAACCGGGACAATACCGAAGGCGGCAATCAGCCCCAGCATTTT
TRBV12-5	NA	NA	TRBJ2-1	CASGPGGGGTRNEQFF	TGTGCTAGTGGTCCTGGGGGGGGCGGGACACGCAATGAGCAGTTCTTC
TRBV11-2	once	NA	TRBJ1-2	CASSPTGRGYTF	TGTGCCAGCAGCCCCACAGGGCGGGGCTACACCTTC
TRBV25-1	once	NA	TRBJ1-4	CASSAPTGGLGKLFF	TGTGCCAGCAGTGCCCCTACAGGTGGCTTAGGAAAACTGTTTTTT
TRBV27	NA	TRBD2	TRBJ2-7	CASSPPGLAGVGYEQYF	TGTGCCAGCAGTCCTCCGGGACTAGCGGGAGTCGGGTACGAGCAGTACTTC
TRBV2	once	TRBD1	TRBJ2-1	CASSELDRGHGEQFF	TGTGCCAGCAGTGAATTGGACAGGGGGCATGGTGAGCAGTTCTTC
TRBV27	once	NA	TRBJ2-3	CASSLSGSGTDTQYF	TGTGCCAGCAGTTTATCCGGGAGTGGGACAGATACGCAGTATTTT
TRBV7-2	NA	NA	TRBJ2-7	CASSLAGLAYEQYF	TGTGCCAGCAGCCTCGCAGGCTTAGCCTACGAGCAGTACTTC
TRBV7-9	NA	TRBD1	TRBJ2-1	CSSSFPDRGPYNEQFF	TGTTCCAGCAGCTTTCCCGACAGGGGGCCCTACAATGAGCAGTTCTTC
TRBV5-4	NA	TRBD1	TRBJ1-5	CASSSDRNNQPQHF	TGTGCCAGCAGCTCGGACAGGAACAATCAGCCCCAGCATTTT
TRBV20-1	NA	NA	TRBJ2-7	CSARDSYEQYF	TGCAGTGCTAGAGACAGCTACGAGCAGTACTTC
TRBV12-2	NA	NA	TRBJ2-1	CASRLAGTRSYNEQFF	TGTGCAAGTCGCTTAGCGGGGACTCGCTCCTACAATGAGCAGTTCTTC
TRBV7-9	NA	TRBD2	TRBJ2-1	CASSSQRGLAGVNEQFF	TGTGCCAGCAGCTCACAGCGGGGGCTAGCGGGAGTCAATGAGCAGTTCTTC
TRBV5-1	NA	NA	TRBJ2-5	CASSLGGGETQYF	TGCGCCAGCAGCTTGGGTGGAGGAGAGACCCAGTACTTC
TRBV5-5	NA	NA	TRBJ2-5	CASSLQGETQYF	TGTGCCAGCAGCTTACAGGGAGAGACCCAGTACTTC
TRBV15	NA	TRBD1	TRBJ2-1	CATRRQGPVNEQFF	TGTGCCACCCGGAGACAGGGGCCGGTCAATGAGCAGTTCTTC